This is a list of T cell receptor beta chains from one sample in a study of blood T cell repertoires in COVID-19. Profiled with immunoSEQ multiplex PCR; TCRdb holds only in-frame clones, not every one. Of about 55,000 clones listed, approximately 85% are singletons. Input material: peripheral blood. Receptors were obtained from a human donor in a cohort sampled during active COVID-19. The CDR3 runs from the conserved cysteine through the conserved F or W. A D gene is named only where the DNA matches it firmly. Expanded clones get a size class; other rows say once, few or many, or leave the size out.

clone size: NA; V gene: TRBV5-1; D gene: NA; J gene: TRBJ1-1; CDR3 protein: CASSLAVNTEAFF; CDR3 DNA: TGCGCCAGCAGCTTGGCAGTGAACACTGAAGCTTTCTTT
clone size: NA; V gene: TRBV20-1; D gene: TRBD1; J gene: TRBJ2-1; CDR3 protein: CSASDTGAPYNEQFF; CDR3 DNA: TGCAGTGCTAGTGATACAGGGGCCCCTTACAATGAGCAGTTCTTC
clone size: NA; V gene: TRBV29-1; D gene: NA; J gene: TRBJ1-2; CDR3 protein: CSIGGGEGYGYTF; CDR3 DNA: TGCAGCATTGGGGGCGGGGAGGGCTATGGCTACACCTTC
clone size: NA; V gene: TRBV24-1; D gene: NA; J gene: TRBJ2-5; CDR3 protein: CATSDLPVVGGETQYF; CDR3 DNA: TGTGCCACCAGTGATTTGCCGGTTGTCGGCGGCGAGACCCAGTACTTC
clone size: NA; V gene: TRBV7-2; D gene: TRBD2; J gene: TRBJ2-7; CDR3 protein: CASSLSSGGAYEQYF; CDR3 DNA: TGTGCCAGCAGCTTATCCAGCGGGGGGGCCTACGAGCAGTACTTC
clone size: NA; V gene: TRBV27; D gene: NA; J gene: TRBJ2-3; CDR3 protein: CASRYLSTDTQYF; CDR3 DNA: TGTGCCAGCAGATATCTTAGCACAGATACGCAGTATTTT
clone size: NA; V gene: TRBV28; D gene: NA; J gene: TRBJ1-1; CDR3 protein: CASGELSMNTEAFF; CDR3 DNA: TGTGCCAGCGGCGAACTAAGCATGAACACTGAAGCTTTCTTT
clone size: NA; V gene: TRBV3-1/TRBV3-2; D gene: NA; J gene: TRBJ2-1; CDR3 protein: CASSLLAYNEQFF; CDR3 DNA: TGTGCCAGCAGCCTACTAGCTTACAATGAGCAGTTCTTC
clone size: NA; V gene: TRBV7-2; D gene: TRBD2; J gene: TRBJ2-3; CDR3 protein: CASQRTSGNTQYF; CDR3 DNA: TGTGCCAGCCAGCGGACTAGCGGCAATACGCAGTATTTT
clone size: once; V gene: TRBV24-1; D gene: TRBD1; J gene: TRBJ2-1; CDR3 protein: CATSDPGQGRGEQFF; CDR3 DNA: TGTGCCACCAGTGATCCGGGACAGGGTAGGGGTGAGCAGTTCTTC
clone size: NA; V gene: TRBV19; D gene: NA; J gene: TRBJ2-1; CDR3 protein: CASSIGLTGTLEFF; CDR3 DNA: TGTGCCAGTAGTATTGGGTTGACAGGCACCTTGGAGTTCTTC
clone size: NA; V gene: TRBV3-1/TRBV3-2; D gene: NA; J gene: TRBJ2-4; CDR3 protein: CASSPLANIQYF; CDR3 DNA: TGTGCCAGCAGCCCCTTGGCAAACATTCAGTACTTC
clone size: few; V gene: TRBV19; D gene: NA; J gene: TRBJ1-5; CDR3 protein: CASSKMVGGRNSNQPQHF; CDR3 DNA: TGTGCCAGTAGTAAGATGGTAGGCGGGAGGAATAGCAATCAGCCCCAGCATTTT
clone size: NA; V gene: TRBV7-6; D gene: TRBD1; J gene: TRBJ2-3; CDR3 protein: CASSRQGIVTDTQYF; CDR3 DNA: TGTGCCAGCAGCAGACAGGGTATAGTCACAGATACGCAGTATTTT
clone size: NA; V gene: TRBV5-4; D gene: TRBD1; J gene: TRBJ2-3; CDR3 protein: CASSLRTGGTDTQYF; CDR3 DNA: TGTGCCAGCAGCCTTAGGACAGGGGGTACAGATACGCAGTATTTT
clone size: NA; V gene: TRBV14; D gene: NA; J gene: TRBJ1-1; CDR3 protein: CASSQATPNTEAFF; CDR3 DNA: TGTGCCAGCAGCCAAGCGACACCCAACACTGAAGCTTTCTTT
clone size: NA; V gene: TRBV5-5; D gene: TRBD1; J gene: TRBJ1-1; CDR3 protein: CASSLPGGPTEAFF; CDR3 DNA: TGTGCCAGCAGCCTCCCAGGGGGCCCGACTGAAGCTTTCTTT
clone size: NA; V gene: TRBV6-2/TRBV6-3; D gene: NA; J gene: TRBJ1-5; CDR3 protein: CASSYSTGRVSNQPQHF; CDR3 DNA: TGTGCCAGCAGTTACTCGACGGGCAGGGTCAGCAATCAGCCCCAGCATTTT
clone size: NA; V gene: TRBV5-1; D gene: NA; J gene: TRBJ1-1; CDR3 protein: CASSLNRNEAFF; CDR3 DNA: TGCGCCAGCAGCTTGAACAGAAATGAAGCTTTCTTT
clone size: NA; V gene: TRBV5-5; D gene: TRBD1; J gene: TRBJ1-4; CDR3 protein: CASSLTGVVEKLFF; CDR3 DNA: TGTGCCAGCAGCCTGACAGGGGTCGTTGAAAAACTGTTTTTT
clone size: NA; V gene: TRBV5-5; D gene: TRBD2; J gene: TRBJ2-7; CDR3 protein: CASSFGIQRDSYEQYF; CDR3 DNA: TGTGCCAGCAGCTTCGGTATACAGCGGGATTCCTACGAGCAGTACTTC
clone size: once; V gene: TRBV19; D gene: NA; J gene: TRBJ1-2; CDR3 protein: CASTQDSSSGGYTF; CDR3 DNA: TGTGCCAGTACTCAGGACTCATCGAGCGGAGGCTACACCTTC
clone size: few; V gene: TRBV30; D gene: NA; J gene: TRBJ1-4; CDR3 protein: CAWSSGSDEKLFF; CDR3 DNA: TGTGCCTGGAGTTCTGGAAGCGATGAAAAACTGTTTTTT
clone size: many; V gene: TRBV9; D gene: NA; J gene: TRBJ1-2; CDR3 protein: CASSVDRAGYTF; CDR3 DNA: TGTGCCAGCAGCGTAGACAGAGCTGGCTACACCTTC
clone size: NA; V gene: TRBV7-2; D gene: NA; J gene: TRBJ2-7; CDR3 protein: CASSPGLPSIAGEQYF; CDR3 DNA: TGTGCCAGCAGCCCGGGACTCCCCTCCATTGCGGGCGAGCAGTACTTC
clone size: NA; V gene: TRBV7-9; D gene: TRBD1; J gene: TRBJ1-1; CDR3 protein: CASSQDRGMVTEAFF; CDR3 DNA: TGTGCCAGCAGCCAGGACAGGGGGATGGTCACTGAAGCTTTCTTT
clone size: NA; V gene: TRBV10-2; D gene: TRBD2; J gene: TRBJ2-7; CDR3 protein: CASLLAGGYEQYF; CDR3 DNA: TGCGCCAGCCTGCTAGCGGGAGGCTACGAGCAGTACTTC